These 24 T cell receptor beta chains were sequenced from one sample in a study of blood T cell repertoires in COVID-19. Repertoires were generated with immunoSEQ multiplex PCR, while TCRdb's copy carries only in-frame clones and drops some. The table shows roughly 250,000 clones, with 75% to 95% occurring only once. The sample taken for sequencing was peripheral blood. Every receptor here comes from a person aged 18 to 35 with COVID-19, enrolled during active disease.

The V gene is TRBV4-2, the J gene TRBJ2-7; TRBD2 matches at 8 bases. CDR1 LGHNA and CDR2 YNFKEQ come from the germline V gene. With V trimmed by 1 base and J by 6 bases, 14 bases remained unmatched. The CDR3 covers 17 residues. CDR3 amino acids: CASSQGPSGFIALEQYF. The CDR3 nucleotides read TGTGCCAGCAGCCAAGGACCTAGCGGGTTTATCGCCCTCGAGCAGTACTTC.

The chain joins TRBV28 to TRBJ2-1; 12 bases map to TRBD2. Germline assignment: CDR1 MDHEN and CDR2 SYDVKM. J lost 10 bases, V lost 10 bases, and 14 bases had no gene match. This CDR3 is built from 15 residues. The CDR3 DNA follows: TGTGCCACCGACGATAGGGCTAGCGGGAGGGTAGAGCAGTTCTTC. This sequence encodes CATDDRASGRVEQFF.

This chain links TRBV6-2 or TRBV6-3 with TRBJ1-4; D gene unclear. CDR3 size: 15 residues. Germline V gene data show CDR1 as MNHEY and CDR2 as SVGEGT. Deletions cut 4 bases from V and 5 bases from J, with 14 bases between. The CDR3 protein is CASSSPDGGNEKLFF. CDR3 nucleotides: TGTGCCAGCAGTTCCCCGGACGGCGGGAATGAAAAACTGTTTTTT.

Remarks on this clone: Other DNA variants within this sample encode the same CDR3. The chain joins TRBV5-1 to TRBJ2-5, with D possibly being TRBD1 (6 bases). This CDR3 spans 14 amino acids. Deletions cut 0 bases from V and 5 bases from J, with 11 bases between. The germline V gene encodes CDR1 SGHRS and CDR2 YFSETQ. The chain's CDR3 is CASSLEGGRETQYF. The CDR3, as DNA: TGCGCCAGCAGCTTGGAAGGGGGACGGGAGACCCAGTACTTC.

This sequence joins TRBV5-8 and TRBJ2-1; TRBD1 aligns across 10 bases. The V and J ends lost 7 bases and 8 bases, in that order; junction bases with no gene match: 12. Per germline, CDR1 SGHTS and CDR2 YDEGEE. This CDR3 contains 15 residues. The CDR3 loop reads CASLLTGTGAYEQFF. The CDR3 region has the DNA TGTGCCAGCCTATTGACCGGGACAGGGGCGTATGAGCAGTTCTTC.

This rearrangement joins TRBV3-1 (or the pseudogene TRBV3-2) to TRBJ2-1; D uncertain. The germline V gene encodes CDR1 LGHDT and CDR2 YNNKEL (reference sequence). The CDR3 has 14 amino acids. The germline V and J ends were trimmed by 2 bases and 3 bases, with 8 bases remaining between them. The CDR3 protein is CASSQPPGYNEQFF. The CDR3 DNA follows: TGTGCCAGCAGCCAACCACCCGGCTACAATGAGCAGTTCTTC.

The CDR3 region has the DNA TGTGCCTGGAGTACCTACCGGGACAAGCAGAACTATGGCTACACCTTC. Its protein is CAWSTYRDKQNYGYTF. The chain couples TRBV30 to TRBJ1-2; a weak D match, TRBD1 (6 bases). Trimming took off 2 bases at V and 2 bases at J, with 18 bases between the two ends. The CDR3 contains 16 residues. The germline V gene encodes CDR1 GTSNPN and CDR2 SVGIG (reference sequence).

The chain employs TRBV7-8 and TRBJ1-1, with TRBD1 as a possible D gene (5 bases). Trimming took off 5 bases at V and 2 bases at J, with 12 bases between the two ends. Germline lookup yields CDR1 SGHVS and CDR2 FQNEAQ. CDR3 length: 14 residues. CDR3 DNA sequence: TGTGCCAGCAGCCCGGACACGTCTAACACTGAAGCTTTCTTT. Translated: CASSPDTSNTEAFF. Filled out from reference TRBV7-8 and TRBJ1-1, the complete variable domain reads GAGVSQSPRYKVAKRGQDVALRCDPISGHVSLFWYQQALGQGPEFLTYFQNEAQLDKSGLPSDRFFAERPEGSVSTLKIQRTQQEDSAVYLCASSPDTSNTEAFFGQGTRLTVV.

A remark on this clone: Other DNA sequences of this sample code for an identical CDR3. In DNA, the CDR3 is TGTGCCAGCTCACCGGGACAAGATTCACCCCTCCACTTT. This encodes CASSPGQDSPLHF. J is TRBJ1-6 and V is TRBV18; a possible D gene is TRBD1 (6 bases). Germline CDR1 reads KGHSH; CDR2 reads LQKENI. V shed 3 bases and J shed 8 bases, with 8 bases lying between them. CDR3 length: 13 amino acids.

This sequence joins TRBV5-1 and TRBJ1-4; a possible D gene is TRBD1 (6 bases). The CDR3 is 13 residues long. The germline V gene has CDR1 SGHRS and CDR2 YFSETQ. V lost 2 bases and J lost 7, with 9 bases in between. The CDR3 sequence is CASSLGGSEKLFF. The CDR3, as DNA: TGCGCCAGCAGCTTAGGGGGTTCTGAAAAACTGTTTTTT.

The chain joins TRBV7-6 to TRBJ2-1; D is possibly TRBD1 (6 bases). The CDR3 runs to 15 residues. In germline, CDR1 is SGHVS, CDR2 FNYEAQ. V was pared by 5 bases and J by 0 bases, with 11 bases between. The CDR3 protein is CASSVDRSSYNEQFF. The CDR3 coding sequence is TGTGCCAGCAGCGTAGACAGGAGCTCCTACAATGAGCAGTTCTTC. The variable domain in full, with the rest retrieved from reference TRBV7-6 and TRBJ2-1, is GAGVSQSPRYKVTKRGQDVALRCDPISGHVSLYWYRQALGQGPEFLTYFNYEAQQDKSGLPNDRFSAERPEGSISTLTIQRTEQRDSAMYRCASSVDRSSYNEQFFGPGTRLTVL.

The rearrangement uses TRBV7-9 and TRBJ1-3; weak D call: TRBD1 (6 bases). The CDR3 is 17 amino acids. Trimming left V 5 bases short and J 0 bases short, with 17 bases between. Germline CDR1 SEHNR, CDR2 FQNEAQ (reference sequence). CDR3 bases: TGTGCCAGCAGCCCCGGGGGGGGCTCGTTCTCTGGAAACACCATATATTTT. It yields the protein CASSPGGGSFSGNTIYF.

The chain couples TRBV6-6 to TRBJ2-5, with 12 bases identical to TRBD2. Looked up from germline, CDR1 is MNHNY and CDR2 is SVGAGI (reference sequence). This CDR3 spans 16 amino acids. Trimming removed 1 base from V and 4 bases from J; junction bases left unmatched: 4. The CDR3 here is CASSYWASGRGETQYF. The DNA for the CDR3 is TGTGCCAGCAGTTACTGGGCTAGCGGGAGGGGAGAGACCCAGTACTTC.

The genes are TRBV19 and TRBJ2-7; 9 nucleotides agree with TRBD2. The V gene end was trimmed by 6 bases and the J gene end by 4 bases; junction bases not matched to a gene: 10. The CDR3 contains 15 residues. Germline V lookup: CDR1 LNHDA, CDR2 SQIVND (reference sequence). The CDR3 bases are TGTGCCAGTAGGGAGACTAGCGGAAAAGGTTACGAGCAGTACTTC. It yields the protein CASRETSGKGYEQYF.

J is TRBJ2-7 and V is TRBV6-2 or TRBV6-3; 8 positions match TRBD2. With V trimmed by 5 bases and J by 6 bases, 12 bases remained unmatched. The length of the CDR3 is 15 residues. CDR1 and CDR2 (germline): MNHEY, SVGEGT. The CDR3 spells CASSVGGSRGGEQYF. The CDR3 region has the DNA TGTGCCAGCAGTGTTGGCGGGAGCCGGGGGGGCGAGCAGTACTTC.

The chain uses TRBV18 and TRBJ1-5, with 7 nucleotides matching TRBD1. From germline, CDR1 is KGHSH and CDR2 LQKENI. V lost 8 bases to trimming and J lost 7 bases; unmatched junction nucleotides: 8. This CDR3 spans 13 amino acids. CDR3 loop: CASATGVQQPQHF. CDR3 nucleotides: TGTGCCAGCGCAACAGGGGTGCAACAGCCCCAGCATTTT.

The gene calls are TRBV6-5 and TRBJ2-7, with no clear D. Germline CDR1 MNHEY, CDR2 SVGAGI. The CDR3 contains 13 residues. V lost 6 bases, J lost 3 bases, and 12 bases lay in between. For the CDR3, the DNA is TGTGCCAGCAGCCACCTCGACTTCTACGAGCAGTACTTC. Translation: CASSHLDFYEQYF.

Points on this clone: This sample also contains other DNA sequences that code for the same CDR3. J is TRBJ1-5 and V is TRBV6-2 or TRBV6-3; maybe TRBD1 (6 bases). Germline values: CDR1 MNHEY, CDR2 SVGEGT. CDR3 length: 13 residues. Trimming shortened V by 6 bases and J by 4 bases, and 10 bases separated the two germline ends. The CDR3 bases are TGTGCCAGCAGCTTACAGGGAAATCAGCCCCAGCATTTT. It is translated as CASSLQGNQPQHF.

This clone was picked up one time. This chain joins TRBV27 and TRBJ2-2; TRBD2 agrees at 9 bases. The CDR3 extends over 15 amino acids. V was pared by 7 bases and J by 3 bases, with 6 bases of the junction left unmatched. Germline CDR1 MNHEY, CDR2 SMNVEV (reference sequence). The CDR3 reads CASTPTSGHTGELFF. The DNA for the CDR3 is TGTGCCAGCACCCCGACTAGCGGACACACCGGGGAGCTGTTTTTT.

The V call is TRBV4-2, the J call TRBJ2-2; 12 bases match TRBD1. V lost 0 bases and J lost 6; bases outside the gene matches: 2. The germline gives CDR1 LGHNA, CDR2 YNFKEQ. This CDR3 is built from 16 residues. The CDR3 spells CASSQDGTGGAGELFF. The CDR3 nucleotides are TGTGCCAGCAGCCAAGATGGGACAGGGGGCGCCGGGGAGCTGTTTTTT.

About this clone: Its ends do not fully match the called genes, so a read error is possible. V usage is TRBV7-7 and J usage is TRBJ2-7; 9 bases map to TRBD2. The CDR3 consists of 14 residues. CDR1 is SSHAT and CDR2 is FNYEAQ in the germline V gene (reference sequence). The CDR3 DNA reads TGTGCTAGCACCCCCCGCGGGAGGGATTGGGAGCAGTACTTC. Its translation is CASTPRGRDWEQYF.

This chain connects TRBV30 to TRBJ1-3; 10 positions agree with TRBD1. V lost 1 base to trimming and J lost 3 bases; unmatched junction nucleotides: 3. CDR1 is GTSNPN, CDR2 SVGIG, per germline (reference sequence). There are 15 residues in the CDR3. This CDR3 is CAWSGTGGNGNTIYF. The CDR3 DNA follows: TGTGCCTGGAGTGGGACAGGGGGGAATGGAAACACCATATATTTT.

The genes are TRBV27 and TRBJ2-3; TRBD2 aligns across 13 bases. The CDR3 is 16 amino acids. Looked up from germline, CDR1 is MNHEY and CDR2 is SMNVEV (reference sequence). V was clipped by 4 bases and J by 4 bases; unmatched bases: 5. The DNA for the CDR3 is TGTGCCAGCAGTTCGAGACTAGCGGGAGGTTCAGATACGCAGTATTTT. Translating it yields CASSSRLAGGSDTQYF.

The chain uses TRBV2 and TRBJ2-7; TRBD1 matches 10 bases. The length of the CDR3 is 16 residues. Losses at the gene ends were 2 bases for V and 2 bases for J; bases not matched to a gene: 6. Germline CDR1 reads SNHLY; CDR2 reads FYNNEI. The CDR3 region has the DNA TGTGCCAGCAGTGAAATAGGACAGGGGGTTACCTACGAGCAGTACTTC. As protein: CASSEIGQGVTYEQYF.